This TCR beta chain was documented in a study of T-cell reconstitution after alpha-beta-depleted transplantation in children. Using unique molecular identifiers, the investigators prepared the TCRbeta library. Using its own MiXCR run on the PCR reads, TCRdb lists one record per CDR3 protein. Seen here are a few hundred thousand distinct CDR3 sequences, 25% to 30% observed once, and the top ten hold approximately 33%. Details on this clonotype: Antigen: not known.

Points from the study as a whole: Reportedly, only several hundred clones from non-depleted graft cells drove alpha-beta T-cell counts at about two months. Certain patients had high TCRbeta diversity at day 60, and it came from recipient T cells and thymic progenitors that survived.

This sequence was found in a boy in the first two years of life with Wiskott-Aldrich syndrome, due to receive a stem cell transplant. The input for sequencing was PBMCs, taken before TCRalphabeta/CD19-depleted stem cell transplant.

The DNA of the CDR3 is TGCAGCGTTCGGTCTGCGAACACCGGGGAGCTGTTTTTT. This sequence encodes CSVRSANTGELFF. The chain is built from TRBV29-1 and TRBJ2-2; D unresolved. Germline-derived CDR1 and CDR2 are SQVTM and ANQGSEA. The CDR3 contains 13 residues. The V end was cut by 5 bases, the J end by 0 bases, with 7 bases between.